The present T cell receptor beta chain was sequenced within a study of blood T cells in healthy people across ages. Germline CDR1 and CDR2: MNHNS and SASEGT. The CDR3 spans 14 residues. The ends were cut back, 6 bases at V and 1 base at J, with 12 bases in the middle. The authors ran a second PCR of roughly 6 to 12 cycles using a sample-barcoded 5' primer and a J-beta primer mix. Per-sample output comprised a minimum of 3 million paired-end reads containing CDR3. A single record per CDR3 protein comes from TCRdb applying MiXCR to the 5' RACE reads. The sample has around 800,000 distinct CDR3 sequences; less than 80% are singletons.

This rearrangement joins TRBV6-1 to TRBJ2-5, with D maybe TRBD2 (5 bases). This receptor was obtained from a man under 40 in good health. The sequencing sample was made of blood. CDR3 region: CASRPGLSQETQYF. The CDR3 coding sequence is TGTGCCAGCAGACCCGGACTTTCCCAAGAGACCCAGTACTTC.